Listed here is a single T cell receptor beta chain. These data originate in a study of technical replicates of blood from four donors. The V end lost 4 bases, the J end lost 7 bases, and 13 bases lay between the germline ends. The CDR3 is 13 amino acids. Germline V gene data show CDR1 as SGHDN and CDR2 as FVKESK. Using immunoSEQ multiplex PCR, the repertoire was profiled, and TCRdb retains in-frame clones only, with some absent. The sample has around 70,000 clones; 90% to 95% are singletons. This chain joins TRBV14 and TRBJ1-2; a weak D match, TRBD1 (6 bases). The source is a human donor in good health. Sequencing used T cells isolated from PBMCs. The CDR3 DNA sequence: TGTGCCAGCAGCCTCTACAGGGTGGGTGGCTACACCTTC. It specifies CASSLYRVGGYTF.